One and the same sample provided the 12 T cell receptor beta chains below, sequenced in a study of T cell repertoires in cytomegalovirus infection (dated by TCRdb to the late 2010s). Per the publication, the treatment or condition label means: in vitro stimulation with specific CMV peptide epitopes to enrich CMV-specific T cells. Their antigen targets remain unknown. Sequencing used an Illumina HiSeq 1500. TCRdb reran the public reads through fastp at Q25 and MiXCR, keeping productive beta chains. Each entry merges the rows of one CDR3 protein and shows their most common DNA and genes. A total of 650,000 to 850,000 distinct CDR3 sequences appear in this sample, almost 30% of them only once. The ten largest clonotypes hold approximately 14% of the sample. The input for sequencing was cultured CD8+ T cells from PBMCs, taken from culture after CMV antigen stimulation. These receptors came from a human donor in good health (CMV status not recorded). Some clones in this sample may be carry-over from other donors' samples.

This clonotype has more than one count but fewer than ten. V is TRBV27 and J is TRBJ2-5; D is possibly TRBD1 (6 bases). V lost 5 bases to trimming and J lost 0 bases, with 16 bases between them. The CDR3 is 16 residues long. Germline lookup yields CDR1 MNHEY and CDR2 SMNVEV (reference sequence). Here the CDR3 reads CASSPFGGLDQETQYF. The CDR3, as DNA: TGTGCCAGCAGTCCCTTTGGGGGCCTTGACCAAGAGACCCAGTACTTC.

In its sample, this clonotype was seen a few times. The rearrangement joins TRBV7-9 to TRBJ2-1; D gene ambiguous. The CDR3 contains 12 residues. Per the germline V gene, CDR1 is SEHNR and CDR2 is FQNEAQ (reference sequence). Trimming removed 2 bases from V and 10 bases from J, with 9 bases in between. The CDR3 coding sequence is TGTGCCAGCAGCTTAACCCCCAGGGAGCAGTTCTTC. Protein: CASSLTPREQFF.

This clonotype came up many times. The chain couples TRBV7-2 to TRBJ2-4; 9 nucleotides agree with TRBD1. Germline lookup yields CDR1 SGHTA and CDR2 FQGNSA. The CDR3 extends over 17 amino acids. The V and J ends lost 3 bases and 0 bases, in that order; junction bases with no gene match: 6. The CDR3 bases are TGTGCCAGCAGCTTTGGGACAGGGACCTTAGCCAAAAACATTCAGTACTTC. This translates into CASSFGTGTLAKNIQYF.

This clonotype was counted a few times. This sequence joins TRBV6-5 and TRBJ2-5; D remains ambiguous. There are 15 residues in the CDR3. Deletions cut 0 bases from V and 2 bases from J, with 10 bases between. Germline values: CDR1 MNHEY, CDR2 SVGAGI. This chain's CDR3 is CASSYSAYQQETQYF. The CDR3 DNA reads as TGTGCCAGCAGTTACTCCGCGTATCAACAAGAGACCCAGTACTTC.

Only a few counts were recorded for this clonotype. The rearrangement uses TRBV15 and TRBJ2-1; 7 positions match TRBD2. CDR3 size: 12 residues. V lost 9 bases, J lost 5 bases, and 4 bases stayed unmatched. In germline, CDR1 is LNHNV, CDR2 YYDKDF (reference sequence). For the CDR3, the DNA is TGTGCCACTAGGGCGGGGGACAATGAGCAGTTCTTC. Translation gives CATRAGDNEQFF.

This clonotype was detected a few times. The chain links TRBV4-1 to TRBJ1-1; a weak D match, TRBD1 (5 bases). The CDR3 has 14 residues. The germline V and J ends were trimmed by 1 base and 8 bases, with 14 bases remaining between them. CDR1 is MGHRA and CDR2 is YSYEKL in the germline V gene. The CDR3 loop is CASSQGPRAGEAFF. DNA of the CDR3: TGCGCCAGCAGCCAAGGGCCCAGGGCTGGAGAAGCTTTCTTT.

The chain is built from TRBV19 and TRBJ1-5, with TRBD1 matching 12 bases. Trimming at V came to 3 bases and at J to 6 bases, leaving 9 bases not matched to a gene. This CDR3 region has 17 residues. Germline V gene data show CDR1 as LNHDA and CDR2 as SQIVND (reference sequence). CDR3 sequence: CASSIPGTGGIGQPQHF. The CDR3 region has the DNA TGTGCCAGTAGTATCCCCGGGACAGGGGGCATTGGTCAGCCCCAGCATTTT.

This clonotype was counted only a few times. This chain uses TRBV2 with TRBJ2-1; 8 bases are a match to TRBD1. There are 16 residues in the CDR3. The V and J ends lost 5 bases and 2 bases, in that order; junction bases with no gene match: 8. Germline CDR1 and CDR2: SNHLY and FYNNEI. CDR3 sequence: CASSQGEDRAYNEQFF. CDR3 nucleotides: TGTGCCAGCAGTCAAGGGGAGGACAGGGCCTACAATGAGCAGTTCTTC.

The gene calls are TRBV7-8 and TRBJ2-7; 9 nucleotides align to TRBD1. The CDR3 is 13 residues long. With 8 bases clipped from V and 1 base from J, the junction kept 3 bases outside the gene matches. Germline values: CDR1 SGHVS, CDR2 FQNEAQ. The CDR3 DNA sequence: TGTGCCAGCGGGACAGGGCCTTCCTACGAGCAGTACGTC. Encoded protein: CASGTGPSYEQYV.

This sequence joins TRBV7-9 and TRBJ1-2, with a weak D call TRBD1 (5 bases). The CDR3 totals 17 residues. Germline CDR1 is SEHNR and CDR2 is FQNEAQ (reference sequence). V gave up 3 bases and J gave up 0 bases, with 17 bases separating them. CDR3 DNA sequence: TGTGCCAGCAGCTTTTCCTTCAAAGGGGTAGCTAACTATGGCTACACCTTC. It translates to CASSFSFKGVANYGYTF.

The rearrangement uses TRBV18 and TRBJ2-1, with unresolved D. The CDR3 covers 11 residues. The germline V gene encodes CDR1 KGHSH and CDR2 LQKENI. CDR3 DNA sequence: TGTGCAGGGTTTGGAGACAATGAGCAGTTCTTC. This gives the protein CAGFGDNEQFF.

This clonotype was seen a few times. The rearrangement joins TRBV27 to TRBJ2-3; 7 nucleotides agree with TRBD2. V shed 1 base and J 4 bases; nucleotides not matched to a gene: 2. Germline V gene lookup returns CDR1 MNHEY and CDR2 SMNVEV (reference sequence). CDR3 length: 14 amino acids. CDR3 coding DNA: TGTGCCAGCAGTTTATTAGGGAGGGCAGATACGCAGTATTTT. This sequence encodes CASSLLGRADTQYF.